Listed here are 13 T cell receptor beta chains from one sample, sequenced in a study of long-term antiretroviral therapy in people with HIV (dated 2022 in TCRdb). The immunoSEQ hsTCRB v3.0 assay was used at survey level resolution for TRB variable region sequencing. In its TCRdb copy, this immuneACCESS table keeps in-frame sequences only and misses some clones. Where compared with another copy, unresolved V genes explain less than half of these, and the others have no known cause. The table for this sample lists about 32,000 clones; 80% to 90% of them were counted only once. Clones ranked in the top ten supply over 9.5% of the sample. This specimen consisted of unsorted PBMCs, obtained 2.2 years after starting antiretroviral therapy. These TCRs come from a man between 18 and 35 years old with HIV.

The chain recombines TRBV7-9 with TRBJ1-4, with TRBD1 matching over 7 bases. V lost 7 bases and J lost 8; bases outside the gene matches: 7. The CDR3 has 13 residues. Germline-derived CDR1 and CDR2 are SEHNR and FQNEAQ (reference sequence). The CDR3 reads CASTATGDEKLFF. In nucleotides, the CDR3 is TGTGCCAGCACCGCCACAGGGGACGAAAAACTGTTTTTT.

V usage is TRBV5-1 and J usage is TRBJ2-2, with TRBD2 identical over 7 bases. The CDR3 totals 14 residues. Germline V gene lookup returns CDR1 SGHRS and CDR2 YFSETQ. J lost 5 bases, V lost 4 bases, and 5 bases had no gene match. In DNA, the CDR3 is TGCGCCAGCAGCGTCATACTAGCGACCGGGGAGCTGTTTTTT. This codes for CASSVILATGELFF.

CDR3 loop: CASSLSGLASPYEQYF. Written as DNA, the CDR3 is TGTGCCAGCAGTTTATCGGGACTAGCGTCCCCCTACGAGCAGTACTTC. V and J are TRBV28 and TRBJ2-7, with 10 bases identical to TRBD2. CDR3 length: 16 residues. V was pared by 1 base and J by 2 bases, with 5 bases of the junction left unmatched. Germline CDR1 is MDHEN and CDR2 is SYDVKM.

The chain couples TRBV19 to TRBJ1-5, with TRBD1 matching over 7 bases. CDR3 length: 15 residues. Per the germline V gene, CDR1 is LNHDA and CDR2 is SQIVND (reference sequence). V shed 7 bases and J 4 bases; nucleotides not matched to a gene: 10. The CDR3 reads CASNSGGSYNQPQHF. In DNA, the CDR3 is TGTGCCAGTAACTCAGGGGGGTCCTATAATCAGCCCCAGCATTTT.

The table lists this clone with a count of one. V usage is TRBV4-3 and J usage is TRBJ2-7; D uncertain. Germline loops: CDR1 LGHNA, CDR2 YSLEER. The CDR3 spans 12 residues. V shed 4 bases and J shed 6 bases, with 10 bases lying between them. CDR3 amino acids: CASSPPSGEQYF. As DNA, the CDR3 is TGCGCCAGCAGCCCCCCATCGGGCGAGCAGTACTTC.

This chain uses TRBV30 with TRBJ1-3, with D unresolved. This CDR3 is built from 12 residues. V lost 7 bases, J lost 0 bases, and 7 bases lay in between. CDR1 GTSNPN and CDR2 SVGIG come from the germline V gene (reference sequence). CDR3 coding DNA: TGTGCCTCAAGAGTCTCTGGAAACACCATATATTTT. Its translation is CASRVSGNTIYF. The full variable domain, its missing parts supplied by reference TRBV30 and TRBJ1-3, is SQTIHQWPATLVQPVGSPLSLECTVEGTSNPNLYWYRQAAGRGLQLLFYSVGIGQISSEVPQNLSASRPQDRQFILSSKKLLLSDSGFYLCASRVSGNTIYFGEGSWLTVV.

Remarks on this clone: Within the sample, other DNA sequences also encode this same CDR3. The chain joins TRBV7-2 to TRBJ1-5, with TRBD1 as a possible D gene (6 bases). The CDR3 length is 13 residues. Germline V gives CDR1 SGHTA, CDR2 FQGNSA. V lost 1 base and J lost 7, with 8 bases in between. The CDR3 DNA reads as TGTGCCAGCAGCTTAGACAGGGAACAGCCCCAGCATTTT. Protein sequence: CASSLDREQPQHF.

The V gene is TRBV5-1, the J gene TRBJ2-7; D is possibly TRBD2 (5 bases). V shed 3 bases and J shed 4 bases, with 14 bases lying between them. Looked up from germline, CDR1 is SGHRS and CDR2 is YFSETQ. The CDR3 consists of 14 residues. The CDR3 nucleotides are TGCGCCAGCAGCTCGGGAACAGCAGTATACGAGCAGTACTTC. Its translation is CASSSGTAVYEQYF.

The chain combines TRBV6-1 with TRBJ1-5; perhaps TRBD1 as D (5 bases). Trimming removed 10 bases at V and 4 bases at J, with 14 bases between. Germline V gene lookup returns CDR1 MNHNS and CDR2 SASEGT. The length of the CDR3 is 13 residues. CDR3 in amino acids: CATTRWGNQPQHF. CDR3 DNA: TGTGCCACCACCCGGTGGGGGAATCAGCCCCAGCATTTT.

This sequence joins TRBV6-1 and TRBJ2-7, with unresolved D. V was cut by 8 bases and J by 4 bases, with 18 bases left in between. The CDR3 is 14 residues long. CDR1 MNHNS and CDR2 SASEGT come from the germline V gene. The DNA for the CDR3 is TGTGCCAGCTCCGCGAGCCTTTCAAGTTACGAGCAGTACTTC. It encodes CASSASLSSYEQYF.

V gene TRBV28 combines with J gene TRBJ1-5; D is uncertain. Germline V gives CDR1 MDHEN, CDR2 SYDVKM. The CDR3 extends over 13 amino acids. Trimming stripped 2 bases from V and 9 bases from J, with 11 bases between. The CDR3 DNA follows: TGTGCCAGCAGTTTACCCCAGGTGGGGCCCCAGCATTTT. Protein sequence: CASSLPQVGPQHF.

The chain couples TRBV7-6 to TRBJ2-7, with D uncertain. There are 14 residues in the CDR3. The germline gives CDR1 SGHVS, CDR2 FNYEAQ. V was shortened by 2 bases and J by 6 bases, with 14 bases between the two germline ends. CDR3 in DNA: TGTGCCAGCAGCTTAAGGTTGACGGATGGCGAGCAGTACTTC. Protein sequence: CASSLRLTDGEQYF.

J is TRBJ1-2 and V is TRBV6-1; 7 bases map to TRBD1. Germline-derived CDR1 and CDR2 are MNHNS and SASEGT. This CDR3 region has 17 residues. The V gene end was trimmed by 2 bases and the J gene end by 5 bases; junction bases not matched to a gene: 14. The CDR3 spells CASSERGTAWEPYGYTF. In nucleotides, the CDR3 is TGTGCCAGCAGTGAAAGAGGGACAGCCTGGGAGCCTTATGGCTACACCTTC.